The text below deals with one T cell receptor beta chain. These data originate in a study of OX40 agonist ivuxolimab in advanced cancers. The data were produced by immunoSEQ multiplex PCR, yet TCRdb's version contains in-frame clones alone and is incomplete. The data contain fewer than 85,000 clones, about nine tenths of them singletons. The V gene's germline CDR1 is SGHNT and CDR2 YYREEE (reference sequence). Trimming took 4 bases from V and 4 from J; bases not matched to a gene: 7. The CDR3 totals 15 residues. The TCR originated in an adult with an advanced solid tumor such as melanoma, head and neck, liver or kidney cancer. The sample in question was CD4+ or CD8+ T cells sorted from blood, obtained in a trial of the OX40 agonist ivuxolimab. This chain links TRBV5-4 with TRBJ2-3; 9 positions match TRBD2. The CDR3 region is CASSKSGGTADTQYF. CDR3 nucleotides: TGTGCCAGCAGCAAGAGCGGGGGGACGGCAGATACGCAGTATTTT.